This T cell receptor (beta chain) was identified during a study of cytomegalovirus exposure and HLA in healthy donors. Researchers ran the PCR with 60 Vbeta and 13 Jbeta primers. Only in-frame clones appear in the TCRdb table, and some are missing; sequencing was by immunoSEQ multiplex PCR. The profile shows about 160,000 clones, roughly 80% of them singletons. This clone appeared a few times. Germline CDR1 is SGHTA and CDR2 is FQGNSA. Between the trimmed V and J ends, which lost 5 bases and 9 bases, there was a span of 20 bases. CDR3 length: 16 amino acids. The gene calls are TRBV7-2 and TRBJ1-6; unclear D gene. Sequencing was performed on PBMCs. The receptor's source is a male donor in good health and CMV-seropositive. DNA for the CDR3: TGTGCCAGCAGCCCCCGAGGGATCTTTATGGGTTCACCCCTCCACTTT. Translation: CASSPRGIFMGSPLHF.